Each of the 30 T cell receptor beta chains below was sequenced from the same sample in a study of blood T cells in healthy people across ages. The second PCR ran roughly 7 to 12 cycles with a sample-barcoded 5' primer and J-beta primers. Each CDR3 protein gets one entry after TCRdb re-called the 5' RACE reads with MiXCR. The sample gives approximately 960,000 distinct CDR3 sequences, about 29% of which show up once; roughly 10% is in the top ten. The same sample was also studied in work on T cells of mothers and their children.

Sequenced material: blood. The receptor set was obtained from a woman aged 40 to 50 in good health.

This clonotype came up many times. For the CDR3, the DNA is TGTGCCAGCAGTCCCCGGGACAGGGTAACCTACGAGCAGTACTTC. It encodes CASSPRDRVTYEQYF. This sequence joins TRBV12-3 or TRBV12-4 and TRBJ2-7; 9 positions agree with TRBD1. The CDR3 is 15 amino acids. Germline trimming cut 5 bases from V and 2 bases from J; bases unmatched to any gene: 7.

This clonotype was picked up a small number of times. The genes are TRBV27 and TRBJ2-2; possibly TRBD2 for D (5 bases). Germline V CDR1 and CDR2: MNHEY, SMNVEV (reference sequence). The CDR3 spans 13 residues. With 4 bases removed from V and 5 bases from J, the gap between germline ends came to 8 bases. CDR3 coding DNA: TGTGCCAGCAGTTCTACGGGAACCGGGGAGCTGTTTTTT. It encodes CASSSTGTGELFF.

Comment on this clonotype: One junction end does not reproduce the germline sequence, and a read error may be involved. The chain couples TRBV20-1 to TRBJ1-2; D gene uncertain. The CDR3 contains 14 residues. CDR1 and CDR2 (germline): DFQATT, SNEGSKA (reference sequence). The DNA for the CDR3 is TGCAGTGCTAGAGAAGACCTGGGGAACTATAGCTACACCTTC. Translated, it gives CSAREDLGNYSYTF.

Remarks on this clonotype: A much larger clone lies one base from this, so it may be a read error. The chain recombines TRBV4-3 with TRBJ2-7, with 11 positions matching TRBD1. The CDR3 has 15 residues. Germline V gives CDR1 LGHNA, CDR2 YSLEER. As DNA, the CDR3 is TGCGCCAGCAGCCAGGGACAGGGGGGTTCCTACGGGCAGTACTTC. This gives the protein CASSQGQGGSYGQYF.

The CDR3 DNA is TGCAGCGTTGAAGAGGAGGTGAACACTGAAGCTTTCTTT. This encodes CSVEEEVNTEAFF. The J gene is TRBJ1-1, the V gene TRBV29-1, with D uncertain. Germline V CDR1 and CDR2: SQVTM, ANQGSEA. This CDR3 comprises 13 residues. V was cut by 0 bases and J by 0 bases, with 5 bases left in between. The full variable domain, its missing parts supplied by reference TRBV29-1 and TRBJ1-1, is SAVISQKPSRDICQRGTSLTIQCQVDSQVTMMFWYRQQPGQSLTLIATANQGSEATYESGFVIDKFPISRPNLTFSTLTVSNMSPEDSSIYLCSVEEEVNTEAFFGQGTRLTVV.

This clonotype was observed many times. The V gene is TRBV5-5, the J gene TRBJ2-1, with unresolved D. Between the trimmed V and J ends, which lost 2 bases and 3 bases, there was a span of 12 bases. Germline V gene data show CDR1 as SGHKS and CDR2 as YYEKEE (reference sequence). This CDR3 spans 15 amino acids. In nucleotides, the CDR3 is TGTGCCAGCAGCTTCCCCCTGGACGGCTACAATGAGCAGTTCTTC. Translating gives CASSFPLDGYNEQFF.

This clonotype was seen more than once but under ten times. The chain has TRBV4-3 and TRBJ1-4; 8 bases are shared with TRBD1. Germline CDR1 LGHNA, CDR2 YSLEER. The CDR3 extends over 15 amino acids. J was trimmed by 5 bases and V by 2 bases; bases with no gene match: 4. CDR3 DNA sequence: TGCGCCAGCAGCCAACTGACAGGGGCGAATGAAAAACTGTTTTTT. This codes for CASSQLTGANEKLFF.

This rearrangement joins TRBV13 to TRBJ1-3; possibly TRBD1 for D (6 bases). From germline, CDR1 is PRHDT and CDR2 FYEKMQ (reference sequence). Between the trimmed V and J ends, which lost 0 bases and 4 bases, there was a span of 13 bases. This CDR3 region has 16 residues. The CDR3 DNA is TGTGCCAGCAGCTTAGGACAGGGAGTAGGAGGAAACACCATATATTTT. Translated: CASSLGQGVGGNTIYF.

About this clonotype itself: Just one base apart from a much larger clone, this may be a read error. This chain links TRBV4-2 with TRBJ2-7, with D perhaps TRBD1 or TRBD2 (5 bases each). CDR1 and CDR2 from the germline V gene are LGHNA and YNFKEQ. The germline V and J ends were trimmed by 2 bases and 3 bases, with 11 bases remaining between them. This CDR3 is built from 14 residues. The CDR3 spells CASSQTGANYEQYF. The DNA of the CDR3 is TGTGCCAGCAGCCAAACCGGGGCTAACTACGAGCAGTACTTC.

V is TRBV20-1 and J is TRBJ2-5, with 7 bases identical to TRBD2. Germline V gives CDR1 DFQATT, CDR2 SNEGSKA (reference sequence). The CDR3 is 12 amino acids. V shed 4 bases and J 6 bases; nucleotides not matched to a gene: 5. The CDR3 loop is CSANSGRKTQYF. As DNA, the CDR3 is TGCAGTGCTAATAGCGGGCGGAAGACCCAGTACTTC.

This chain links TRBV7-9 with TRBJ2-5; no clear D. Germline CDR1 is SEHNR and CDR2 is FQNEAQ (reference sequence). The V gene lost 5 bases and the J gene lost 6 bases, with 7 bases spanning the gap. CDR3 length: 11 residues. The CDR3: CASSPLQTQYF. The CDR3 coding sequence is TGTGCCAGCAGCCCCCTCCAGACCCAGTACTTC.

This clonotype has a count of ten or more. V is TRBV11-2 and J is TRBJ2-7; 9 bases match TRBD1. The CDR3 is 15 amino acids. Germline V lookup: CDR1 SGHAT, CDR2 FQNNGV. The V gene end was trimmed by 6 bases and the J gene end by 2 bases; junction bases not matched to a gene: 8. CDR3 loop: CASRSAGTGTYEQYF. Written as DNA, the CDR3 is TGTGCCAGCAGGTCCGCCGGGACAGGGACCTACGAGCAGTACTTC.

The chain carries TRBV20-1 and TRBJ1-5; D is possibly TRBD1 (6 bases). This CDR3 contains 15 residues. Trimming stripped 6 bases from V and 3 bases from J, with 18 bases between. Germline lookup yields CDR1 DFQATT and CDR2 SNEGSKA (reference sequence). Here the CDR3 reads CSARRGGRVNQPQHF. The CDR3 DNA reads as TGCAGTGCCCGCCGAGGGGGACGGGTCAATCAGCCCCAGCATTTT.

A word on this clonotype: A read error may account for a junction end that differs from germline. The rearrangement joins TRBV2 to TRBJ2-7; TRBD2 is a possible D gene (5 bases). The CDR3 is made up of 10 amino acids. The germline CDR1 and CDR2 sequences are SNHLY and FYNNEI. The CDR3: CASSVRDTNF. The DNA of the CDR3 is TGTGCCAGCAGTGTGAGGGATACAAACTTC.

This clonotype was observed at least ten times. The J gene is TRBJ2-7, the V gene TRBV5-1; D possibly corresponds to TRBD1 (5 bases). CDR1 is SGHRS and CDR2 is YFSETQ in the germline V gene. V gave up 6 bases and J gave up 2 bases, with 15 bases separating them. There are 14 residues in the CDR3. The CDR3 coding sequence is TGCGCCAGCAAAGCTGGTCAGGGCGCCTACGAGCAGTACTTC. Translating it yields CASKAGQGAYEQYF. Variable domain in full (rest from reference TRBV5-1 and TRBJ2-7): KAGVTQTPRYLIKTRGQQVTLSCSPISGHRSVSWYQQTPGQGLQFLFEYFSETQRNKGNFPGRFSGRQFSNSRSEMNVSTLELGDSALYLCASKAGQGAYEQYFGPGTRLTVT.

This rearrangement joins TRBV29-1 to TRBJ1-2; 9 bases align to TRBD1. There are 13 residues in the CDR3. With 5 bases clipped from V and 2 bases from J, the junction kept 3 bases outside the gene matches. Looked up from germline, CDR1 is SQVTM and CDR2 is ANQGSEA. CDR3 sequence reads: CSVRDRVNYGYTF. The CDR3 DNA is TGCAGCGTTAGGGACAGGGTAAACTATGGCTACACCTTC.

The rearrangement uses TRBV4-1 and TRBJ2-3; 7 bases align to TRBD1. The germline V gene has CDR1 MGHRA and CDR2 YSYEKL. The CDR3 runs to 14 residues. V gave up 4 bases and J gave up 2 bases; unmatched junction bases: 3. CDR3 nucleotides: TGCGCCAGCAGCCCGGGGACAGCCACAGATACGCAGTATTTT. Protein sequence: CASSPGTATDTQYF.

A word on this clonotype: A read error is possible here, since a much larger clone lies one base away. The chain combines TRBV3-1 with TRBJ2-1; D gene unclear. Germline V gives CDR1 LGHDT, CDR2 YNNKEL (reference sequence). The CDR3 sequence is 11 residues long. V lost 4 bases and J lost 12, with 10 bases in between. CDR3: CASSLFHGQFF. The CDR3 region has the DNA TGTGCCAGCAGCCTCTTCCATGGGCAGTTCTTC.

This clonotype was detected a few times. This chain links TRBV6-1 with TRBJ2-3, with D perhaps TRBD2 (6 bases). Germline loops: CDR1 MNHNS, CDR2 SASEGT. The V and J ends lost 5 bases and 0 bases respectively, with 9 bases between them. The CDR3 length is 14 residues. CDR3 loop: CASSRDFSTDTQYF. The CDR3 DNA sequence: TGTGCCAGCAGTCGGGACTTTAGCACAGATACGCAGTATTTT.

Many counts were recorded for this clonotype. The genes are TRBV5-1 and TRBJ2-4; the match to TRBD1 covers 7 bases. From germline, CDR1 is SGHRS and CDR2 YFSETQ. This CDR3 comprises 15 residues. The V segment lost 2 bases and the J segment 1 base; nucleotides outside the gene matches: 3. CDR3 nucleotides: TGCGCCAGCAGCTTAATACAGGGGGCCAAAAACATTCAGTACTTC. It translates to CASSLIQGAKNIQYF.

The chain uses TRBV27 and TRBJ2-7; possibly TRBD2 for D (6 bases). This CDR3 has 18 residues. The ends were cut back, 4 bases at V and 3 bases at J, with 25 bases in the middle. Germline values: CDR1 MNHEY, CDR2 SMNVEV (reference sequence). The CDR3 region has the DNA TGTGCCAGCAGTTCCCCCCCACGCCCAGGGCGGGGCAACTACGAGCAGTACTTC. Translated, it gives CASSSPPRPGRGNYEQYF.

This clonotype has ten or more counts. The CDR3, as DNA: TGTGCCAGCAGACGACCCCAGGGGGCTAAGGAGCAGTACTTC. The encoded protein is CASRRPQGAKEQYF. The genes are TRBV28 and TRBJ2-7; TRBD1 matches 8 bases. Germline loops: CDR1 MDHEN, CDR2 SYDVKM. V shed 6 bases and J 7 bases; nucleotides not matched to a gene: 11. The CDR3 length is 14 residues.

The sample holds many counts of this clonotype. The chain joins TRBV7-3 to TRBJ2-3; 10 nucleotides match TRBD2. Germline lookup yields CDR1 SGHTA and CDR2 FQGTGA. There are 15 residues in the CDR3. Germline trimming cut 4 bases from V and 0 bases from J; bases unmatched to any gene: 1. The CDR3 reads CASSWTSGSTDTQYF. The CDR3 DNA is TGTGCCAGCAGCTGGACTAGCGGTAGCACAGATACGCAGTATTTT. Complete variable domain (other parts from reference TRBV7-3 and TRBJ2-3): GAGVSQTPSNKVTEKGKYVELRCDPISGHTALYWYRQSLGQGPEFLIYFQGTGAADDSGLPNDRFFAVRPEGSVSTLKIQRTERGDSAVYLCASSWTSGSTDTQYFGPGTRLTVL.

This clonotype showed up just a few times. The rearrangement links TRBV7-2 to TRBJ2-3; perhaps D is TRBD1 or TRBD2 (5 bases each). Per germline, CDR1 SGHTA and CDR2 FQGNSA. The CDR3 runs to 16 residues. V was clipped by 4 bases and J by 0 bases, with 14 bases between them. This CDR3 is CASSSSTRGSTDTQYF. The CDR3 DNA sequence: TGTGCCAGCAGCTCAAGCACTAGGGGTAGCACAGATACGCAGTATTTT.

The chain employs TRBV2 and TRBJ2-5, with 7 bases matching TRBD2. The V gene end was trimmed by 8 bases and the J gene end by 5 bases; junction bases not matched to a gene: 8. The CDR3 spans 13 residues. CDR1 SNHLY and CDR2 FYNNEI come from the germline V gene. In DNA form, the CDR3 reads TGTGCCAGCGGTCGGGACTACCGGGAGACCCAGTACTTC. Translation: CASGRDYRETQYF.

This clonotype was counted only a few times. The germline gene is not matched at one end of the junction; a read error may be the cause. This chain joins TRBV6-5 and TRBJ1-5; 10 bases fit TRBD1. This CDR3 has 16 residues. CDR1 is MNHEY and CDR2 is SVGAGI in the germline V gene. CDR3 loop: CASRPGTGASSQPQHF. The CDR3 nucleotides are TGTGCCAGCAGGCCCGGGACAGGGGCGAGCAGTCAGCCCCAGCATTTT.

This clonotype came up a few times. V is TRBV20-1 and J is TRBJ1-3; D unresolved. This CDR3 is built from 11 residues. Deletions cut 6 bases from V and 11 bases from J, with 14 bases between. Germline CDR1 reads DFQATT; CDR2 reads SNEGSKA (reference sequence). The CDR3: CSAPWQAAIYF. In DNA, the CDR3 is TGCAGTGCCCCCTGGCAGGCGGCCATATATTTT.

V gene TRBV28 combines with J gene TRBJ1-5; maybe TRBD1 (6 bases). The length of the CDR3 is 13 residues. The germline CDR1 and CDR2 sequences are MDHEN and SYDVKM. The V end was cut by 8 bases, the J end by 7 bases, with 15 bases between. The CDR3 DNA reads TGTGCCAGCGATCCGGGGGCTGGGCAGCCCCAGCATTTT. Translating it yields CASDPGAGQPQHF.

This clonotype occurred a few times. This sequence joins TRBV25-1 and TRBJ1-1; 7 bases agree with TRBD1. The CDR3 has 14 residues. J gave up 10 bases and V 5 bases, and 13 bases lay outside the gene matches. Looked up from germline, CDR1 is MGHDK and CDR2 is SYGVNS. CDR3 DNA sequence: TGTGCCAGCAGTACCACAGGGGATCAGGCGAGAGCTTTCTTT. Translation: CASSTTGDQARAFF.

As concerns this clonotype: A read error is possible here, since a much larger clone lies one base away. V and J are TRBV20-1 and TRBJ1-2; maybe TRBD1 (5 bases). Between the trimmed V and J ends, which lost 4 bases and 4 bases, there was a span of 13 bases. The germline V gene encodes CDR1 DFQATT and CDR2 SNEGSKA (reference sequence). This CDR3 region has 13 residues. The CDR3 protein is CSATDNASYGYTF. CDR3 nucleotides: TGCAGTGCTACGGACAACGCTAGCTATGGCTACACCTTC.